Following are 18 T cell receptor beta chains from one sample sequenced in a study of blood T cells in healthy people across ages (dated by TCRdb to 2014 to 2015). Library preparation used 5' RACE. This sample was sequenced with an Illumina HiSeq 2500. A second roughly 7 to 11 cycle PCR used a sample-barcoded 5' primer and a J-beta primer mix. TCRdb took the public reads, trimmed them with fastp at Q25, ran MiXCR for clone calling and kept in-frame beta chains. All rows with the same CDR3 protein become a single entry with the most common DNA and genes. A total of around 1.7 million distinct CDR3 sequences appear in this sample, approximately 28% of them only once. The ten largest clones add up to 7.7% of the sample. Sequenced material: blood. These receptors were collected from a woman under 40 in good health.

This clonotype was observed a handful of times. The gene calls are TRBV7-2 and TRBJ2-5; no firm D call. There are 14 residues in the CDR3. Trimming cost V 1 base and J 5 bases, with 11 bases left between them. Germline CDR1 and CDR2: SGHTA and FQGNSA. This chain's CDR3 is CASSLGQFGETQYF. DNA for the CDR3: TGTGCCAGCAGCTTAGGGCAGTTCGGGGAGACCCAGTACTTC.

Details on this clonotype: One end of the junction does not line up with germline, which may come from a read error. The V and J genes are TRBV12-3 or TRBV12-4 and TRBJ2-1; D is perhaps TRBD1 (6 bases). This CDR3 is 15 amino acids long. CDR3: CVSSASGVLPNEQFF. In nucleotides, the CDR3 is TGTGTCAGCAGTGCATCAGGGGTGCTGCCTAATGAGCAGTTCTTC.

The V gene is TRBV4-1, the J gene TRBJ2-5; tentatively, D is TRBD2 (6 bases). Germline V gene sequence: CDR1 MGHRA, CDR2 YSYEKL. This CDR3 has 14 residues. Between the trimmed V and J ends, which lost 3 bases and 5 bases, there was a span of 13 bases. CDR3 in DNA: TGCGCCAGCAGCCAGGGCGGGGATGGGGAGACCCAGTACTTC. It encodes CASSQGGDGETQYF.

This rearrangement joins TRBV5-1 to TRBJ1-6; unclear D gene. This CDR3 comprises 15 residues. CDR1 is SGHRS, CDR2 YFSETQ, per germline. The ends were cut back, 4 bases at V and 8 bases at J, with 16 bases in the middle. Here the CDR3 DNA reads TGCGCCAGCAGCGCTTTTATGGGCGCGGATTCACCCCTCCACTTT. It translates to CASSAFMGADSPLHF.

This clonotype was seen just once. The chain joins TRBV19 to TRBJ1-4; tentative D call: TRBD1 (5 bases). The V end was cut by 6 bases, the J end by 0 bases, with 14 bases between. CDR3 length: 16 residues. Germline assignment: CDR1 LNHDA and CDR2 SQIVND (reference sequence). In DNA form, the CDR3 reads TGTGCCAGTAGCAAAAGGGGATTTGCAACTAATGAAAAACTGTTTTTT. It encodes CASSKRGFATNEKLFF.

As concerns this clonotype: The junction departs from germline at one end; a sequencing error may be responsible. The rearrangement links TRBV14 to TRBJ2-3; TRBD2 aligns across 15 bases. This CDR3 is 17 amino acids long. Germline V gives CDR1 SGHDN, CDR2 FVKESK. The CDR3 loop reads CTSSQDGTSGRRQPQYF. For the CDR3, the DNA is TGTACCAGCAGCCAAGATGGGACTAGCGGGAGGAGGCAGCCGCAGTATTTT.

This clonotype was counted many times. The rearrangement joins TRBV12-3 or TRBV12-4 to TRBJ2-7; D is ambiguous. The CDR3 is made up of 12 amino acids. V lost 3 bases and J 3 bases, leaving 6 bases between the germline ends. Written as DNA, the CDR3 is TGTGCCAGCAGTTTCGAAAACTACGAGCAGTACTTC. Translated, it gives CASSFENYEQYF.

This clonotype was seen a few times. The V and J genes are TRBV21-1 and TRBJ2-7; TRBD1 is taken as the D call from the table, unchecked against the DNA. TRBV21-1 is listed as a pseudogene. This CDR3 contains 13 residues. Here the CDR3 reads CAASGDITYEQYF. CDR3 bases: TGTGCCGCCTCGGGGGACATAACCTACGAGCAGTACTTC.

J is TRBJ1-2 and V is TRBV7-2, with TRBD1 matching 7 bases. V was clipped by 5 bases and J by 4 bases; unmatched bases: 7. Germline CDR1 reads SGHTA; CDR2 reads FQGNSA. This CDR3 spans 14 amino acids. Written as DNA, the CDR3 is TGTGCCAGCAGCACACAGGGGTTTAGCTATGGCTACACCTTC. It codes for CASSTQGFSYGYTF. Looking up the rest from reference TRBV7-2 and TRBJ1-2 gives the full variable domain: GAGVSQSPSNKVTEKGKDVELRCDPISGHTALYWYRQSLGQGLEFLIYFQGNSAPDKSGLPSDRFSAERTGGSVSTLTIQRTQQEDSAVYLCASSTQGFSYGYTFGSGTRLTVV.

The rearrangement uses TRBV5-1 and TRBJ2-1; D possibly corresponds to TRBD2 (5 bases). V was pared by 1 base and J by 6 bases, with 11 bases between. The CDR3 is 14 residues long. The germline V gene has CDR1 SGHRS and CDR2 YFSETQ. CDR3 protein: CASSLSMDSNEQFF. DNA of the CDR3: TGCGCCAGCAGCTTGAGCATGGACTCCAATGAGCAGTTCTTC.

This clonotype was seen ten or more times. The chain carries TRBV20-1 and TRBJ2-1; TRBD2 aligns across 9 bases. The CDR3 extends over 15 amino acids. The germline V gene has CDR1 DFQATT and CDR2 SNEGSKA (reference sequence). The J segment lost 6 bases and the V segment lost 5 bases, leaving 11 bases of the junction unmatched. CDR3 DNA sequence: TGCAGTGCTCCTAGTGCGCGGGAGGGCTCCAATGAGCAGTTCTTC. It codes for CSAPSAREGSNEQFF.

This clonotype was detected ten times or more. The CDR3 is CATSSVTGYNNEQFF. The CDR3, as DNA: TGTGCCACCAGCAGCGTGACAGGGTACAACAATGAGCAGTTCTTC. The V gene is TRBV15, the J gene TRBJ2-1, with 7 positions matching TRBD1. J lost 5 bases, V lost 3 bases, and 7 bases had no gene match. Per germline, CDR1 LNHNV and CDR2 YYDKDF (reference sequence). This CDR3 has 15 amino acids.

The CDR3 protein is CASSQESAGLAIQETQYF. CDR3 sequence (DNA): TGTGCCAGCAGCCAAGAAAGCGCGGGACTAGCGATCCAAGAGACCCAGTACTTC. V gene TRBV14 combines with J gene TRBJ2-5; TRBD2 matches 10 bases. The CDR3 extends over 18 amino acids. Germline values: CDR1 SGHDN, CDR2 FVKESK. V lost 0 bases and J lost 1; bases outside the gene matches: 8.

Comment on this clonotype: This may arise from a read error, as a much more abundant clone is one base away. The chain combines TRBV4-1 with TRBJ2-1, with D maybe TRBD1 (6 bases). The closer fit of TRBJ2-7 to the DNA end suggests the J call may be wrong. The CDR3 runs 16 residues. Germline loops: CDR1 MGHRA, CDR2 YSYEKL. CDR3 sequence: CASSQWVGGSYNEQYF. In DNA form, the CDR3 reads TGCGCCAGCAGCCAATGGGTTGGGGGCTCCTACAATGAGCAGTACTTC.

This chain uses TRBV28 with TRBJ1-2; no definite D call. Germline CDR1 reads MDHEN; CDR2 reads SYDVKM. The CDR3 consists of 11 residues. The V and J ends lost 6 bases and 8 bases respectively, with 10 bases between them. The CDR3 bases are TGTGCCAGCAGATCCAACAAGGGCTACACCTTC. It translates to CASRSNKGYTF.

This clonotype occurred many times. The chain is built from TRBV27 and TRBJ2-7; D possibly corresponds to TRBD1 (5 bases). Trimming cost V 4 bases and J 3 bases, with 13 bases left between them. The CDR3 runs 14 residues. CDR1 is MNHEY and CDR2 is SMNVEV in the germline V gene (reference sequence). Written as DNA, the CDR3 is TGTGCCAGCAGTTATAAAAGGGGTGTCTACGAGCAGTACTTC. Residues: CASSYKRGVYEQYF.

The chain uses TRBV27 and TRBJ2-1; no clear D. The CDR3 spans 11 residues. The V gene's germline CDR1 is MNHEY and CDR2 SMNVEV (reference sequence). Trimming shortened V by 5 bases and J by 9 bases, and 8 bases separated the two germline ends. The CDR3 region is CASSNLGEQFF. The CDR3 nucleotides are TGTGCCAGCAGTAATCTGGGTGAGCAGTTCTTC.

This clonotype was counted ten times or more. V and J are TRBV27 and TRBJ2-5; D unresolved. CDR3 length: 12 amino acids. V was cut by 3 bases and J by 5 bases, with 7 bases left in between. Per germline, CDR1 MNHEY and CDR2 SMNVEV (reference sequence). The chain's CDR3 is CASSFLRETQYF. In DNA, the CDR3 is TGTGCCAGCAGTTTTCTTCGGGAGACCCAGTACTTC.